This record concerns one T cell receptor (beta chain) sequence. Its target is unknown. This entry is derived from a study of cytomegalovirus exposure and HLA in healthy donors. A multiplex PCR was run with 60 Vbeta primers and 13 Jbeta primers. Profiling relied on immunoSEQ multiplex PCR, and the TCRdb table lists in-frame clones only, not all of them. The sample shows 90,000 to 140,000 clones, around 86% of them seen only once. Trimming shortened V by 3 bases and J by 5 bases, and 4 bases separated the two germline ends. The CDR3 is made up of 11 amino acids. Germline loops: CDR1 SEHNR, CDR2 FQNEAQ (reference sequence). Study outcomes and limitations: A later analysis, which compared TCR beta chains of equal frequency, found the HLA-associated ones more clonally expanded. The study put 150 to 200 TCR beta chains on its list as cytomegalovirus-associated.

The sequenced sample was PBMCs. The receptor comes from a man aged 30 to 45 in good health and CMV-seropositive. The genes are TRBV7-9 and TRBJ2-5; D uncertain. The CDR3 sequence is CASSFSETQYF. The CDR3 nucleotides read TGTGCCAGCAGCTTTTCGGAGACCCAGTACTTC.